The 20 T cell receptor beta chains presented below share a single source sample, sequenced in a study of cytomegalovirus exposure and HLA in healthy donors. Vbeta (60) and Jbeta (13) primers were used in the PCR. Clones were sequenced by immunoSEQ multiplex PCR, and TCRdb holds only the in-frame ones, with some missing. The table lists about 130,000 clones, around four fifths of them singletons. Material: PBMCs. Receptors were obtained from a man aged 18 to 35 in good health and CMV-seropositive.

DNA for the CDR3: TGTGCCAGCAGTTTTGGGGTAGCGGGGGGGGTTAGGAATGAGCAGTTCTTC. As protein: CASSFGVAGGVRNEQFF. This sequence joins TRBV27 and TRBJ2-1; 11 nucleotides line up with TRBD2. The V gene's germline CDR1 is MNHEY and CDR2 SMNVEV (reference sequence). Trimming took 3 bases from V and 7 from J; bases not matched to a gene: 11. The CDR3 length is 17 residues.

V is TRBV4-1 and J is TRBJ2-1, with D possibly TRBD1 on 6 matching bases. The V end lost 2 bases, the J end lost 9 bases, and 14 bases lay between the germline ends. The CDR3 is 14 amino acids. The germline CDR1 and CDR2 sequences are MGHRA and YSYEKL. CDR3 region: CASSQPSQGSEQFF. CDR3 sequence (DNA): TGCGCCAGCAGCCAACCGTCCCAGGGGTCTGAGCAGTTCTTC.

This chain connects TRBV6-5 to TRBJ2-1; no reliable D call. The V end lost 5 bases, the J end lost 5 bases, and 10 bases lay between the germline ends. CDR3 size: 13 residues. Germline values: CDR1 MNHEY, CDR2 SVGAGI. CDR3 protein: CASSLAFDNEQFF. The CDR3 DNA sequence: TGTGCCAGCAGTCTGGCTTTCGACAATGAGCAGTTCTTC.

This clone showed up just a few times. The chain carries TRBV5-4 and TRBJ2-1; tentatively, D is TRBD1 (5 bases). The V end lost 1 base, the J end lost 1 base, and 6 bases lay between the germline ends. Germline V gene sequence: CDR1 SGHNT, CDR2 YYREEE (reference sequence). CDR3 size: 14 residues. CDR3 region: CASSLRGSYNEQFF. The DNA of the CDR3 is TGTGCCAGCAGCTTGAGGGGTTCCTACAATGAGCAGTTCTTC.

As for this clone: One end of the junction fails to match germline, which may point to a read error. The chain employs TRBV13 and TRBJ1-1; D remains ambiguous. Germline lookup yields CDR1 PRHDT and CDR2 FYEKMQ (reference sequence). CDR3 length equals 12 residues. CDR3 amino acids: CASSWSRPTNFF. CDR3 nucleotide sequence: TGTGCCAGCAGCTGGAGTCGACCAACAAACTTTTTT.

The chain uses TRBV6-5 and TRBJ2-7; 11 positions match TRBD2. The CDR3 sequence is 13 residues long. Trimming at V came to 7 bases and at J to 3 bases, leaving 2 bases not matched to a gene. The germline V gene has CDR1 MNHEY and CDR2 SVGAGI. CDR3 in DNA: TGTGCCAGCACCCTAGCGGGGGGCTACGAGCAGTACTTC. This translates into CASTLAGGYEQYF.

The chain has TRBV7-9 and TRBJ2-5; 8 bases align to TRBD2. The CDR3 sequence is 14 residues long. Looked up from germline, CDR1 is SEHNR and CDR2 is FQNEAQ (reference sequence). V was clipped by 4 bases and J by 1 base; unmatched bases: 2. In DNA form, the CDR3 reads TGTGCCAGCAGCTCTACTAGCGGCCAAGAGACCCAGTACTTC. It encodes CASSSTSGQETQYF.

This chain joins TRBV4-2 and TRBJ2-1, with 7 bases matching TRBD2. Germline CDR1 LGHNA, CDR2 YNFKEQ. V lost 0 bases to trimming and J lost 2 bases; unmatched junction nucleotides: 4. The CDR3 extends over 16 amino acids. CDR3 coding DNA: TGTGCCAGCAGCCAAGATCGACGGGGGGCCTACAATGAGCAGTTCTTC. This encodes CASSQDRRGAYNEQFF.

The chain links TRBV10-3 to TRBJ2-1; D gene unclear. Germline CDR1 is ENHRY and CDR2 is SYGVKD. The CDR3 contains 11 residues. Trimming stripped 5 bases from V and 6 bases from J, with 5 bases between. The chain's CDR3 is CAISSGNEQFF. DNA for the CDR3: TGTGCCATCAGTTCGGGCAATGAGCAGTTCTTC.

V gene TRBV5-4 combines with J gene TRBJ2-1, with 11 bases that match TRBD2. Germline values: CDR1 SGHNT, CDR2 YYREEE (reference sequence). J lost 3 bases, V lost 3 bases, and 2 bases had no gene match. The CDR3 contains 15 residues. The CDR3: CASSSTSGGYNEQFF. CDR3 sequence (DNA): TGTGCCAGCAGCTCTACTAGCGGGGGCTACAATGAGCAGTTCTTC.

This sequence joins TRBV7-2 and TRBJ2-1; TRBD2 aligns across 8 bases. Germline V gives CDR1 SGHTA, CDR2 FQGNSA. V shed 4 bases, J shed 3 bases, and the junction held 14 bases outside the gene matches. The length of the CDR3 is 18 residues. The CDR3 here is CASSSRGWSGGLYNEQFF. In nucleotides, the CDR3 is TGTGCCAGCAGCTCCCGAGGATGGAGCGGGGGCCTCTACAATGAGCAGTTCTTC. The complete variable domain, with remaining parts taken from reference TRBV7-2 and TRBJ2-1, reads GAGVSQSPSNKVTEKGKDVELRCDPISGHTALYWYRQSLGQGLEFLIYFQGNSAPDKSGLPSDRFSAERTGGSVSTLTIQRTQQEDSAVYLCASSSRGWSGGLYNEQFFGPGTRLTVL.

V usage is TRBV7-9 and J usage is TRBJ2-3; 12 bases agree with TRBD2. V shed 1 base and J 5 bases; nucleotides not matched to a gene: 4. CDR1 is SEHNR, CDR2 FQNEAQ, per germline (reference sequence). The CDR3 contains 16 residues. CDR3 in amino acids: CASSLGLAGGQDTQYF. CDR3 bases: TGTGCCAGCAGCTTAGGGCTAGCGGGGGGGCAAGATACGCAGTATTTT.

This chain joins TRBV6-5 and TRBJ2-7; TRBD1 is a possible D gene (5 bases). Trimming removed 7 bases from V and 7 bases from J, with 17 bases in between. This CDR3 is built from 13 residues. Germline CDR1 and CDR2: MNHEY and SVGAGI. CDR3 region: CASKRTGLGEQYF. The CDR3 DNA follows: TGTGCCAGCAAAAGAACAGGTCTAGGGGAGCAGTACTTC.

The chain links TRBV9 to TRBJ1-4; 9 bases are shared with TRBD1. V dropped 5 bases and J dropped 5; count of bases not matched to a gene: 7. This CDR3 spans 15 amino acids. From germline, CDR1 is SGDLS and CDR2 YYNGEE. The DNA for the CDR3 is TGTGCCAGCAGGGGACAGGGCGGGCTGAATGAAAAACTGTTTTTT. It yields the protein CASRGQGGLNEKLFF. The full variable domain, completed using reference TRBV9 and TRBJ1-4, is DSGVTQTPKHLITATGQRVTLRCSPRSGDLSVYWYQQSLDQGLQFLIQYYNGEERAKGNILERFSAQQFPDLHSELNLSSLELGDSALYFCASRGQGGLNEKLFFGSGTQLSVL.

The V call is TRBV27, the J call TRBJ2-5; D may be TRBD2 (5 bases). The DNA end is a closer match to TRBJ2-7, so the J assignment may be wrong. Germline V lookup: CDR1 MNHEY, CDR2 SMNVEV (reference sequence). The CDR3 is 14 amino acids. In nucleotides, the CDR3 is TGTGCCAGCAGTGTGTACAGCGGAACCTACGAGCAGTACTTC. Its protein is CASSVYSGTYEQYF.

The V and J genes are TRBV5-1 and TRBJ2-3; TRBD2 agrees at 8 bases. Germline V gene sequence: CDR1 SGHRS, CDR2 YFSETQ. V shed 1 base and J 6 bases; nucleotides not matched to a gene: 7. This CDR3 is 15 amino acids long. CDR3 residues: CASSLWRGAGDTQYF. CDR3 DNA sequence: TGCGCCAGCAGCTTGTGGCGGGGGGCCGGGGATACGCAGTATTTT.

The chain employs TRBV19 and TRBJ1-1; TRBD1 matches 8 bases. The trim removed 5 bases at V and 3 bases at J, leaving 8 bases unmatched. The CDR3 spans 15 residues. Germline CDR1 and CDR2: LNHDA and SQIVND (reference sequence). The DNA for the CDR3 is TGTGCCAGTAGTGACAGGGGAAGGTCGGACACTGAAGCTTTCTTT. Its protein product is CASSDRGRSDTEAFF. Supplemented by reference TRBV19 and TRBJ1-1, the full variable domain reads DGGITQSPKYLFRKEGQNVTLSCEQNLNHDAMYWYRQDPGQGLRLIYYSQIVNDFQKGDIAEGYSVSREKKESFPLTVTSAQKNPTAFYLCASSDRGRSDTEAFFGQGTRLTVV.

This clone was counted a few times. CDR3 amino acids: CASSSSTGELFF. In nucleotides, the CDR3 is TGTGCCAGCAGTTCCAGCACCGGGGAGCTGTTTTTT. This chain links TRBV6-5 with TRBJ2-2, with D unclear. V lost 4 bases and J 4 bases, leaving 4 bases between the germline ends. CDR1 is MNHEY and CDR2 is SVGAGI in the germline V gene. This CDR3 has 12 amino acids.

The V gene is TRBV2, the J gene TRBJ2-1, with TRBD1 as a possible D gene (6 bases). This CDR3 has 14 amino acids. With 4 bases removed from V and 5 bases from J, the gap between germline ends came to 12 bases. Germline-derived CDR1 and CDR2 are SNHLY and FYNNEI. CDR3 residues: CASSGGHKDNEQFF. CDR3 bases: TGTGCCAGCAGTGGGGGACACAAAGACAATGAGCAGTTCTTC.

The V call is TRBV7-9, the J call TRBJ2-7; the match to TRBD1 covers 7 bases. Germline V lookup: CDR1 SEHNR, CDR2 FQNEAQ (reference sequence). Unmatched junction bases numbered 11, after V lost 3 bases and J lost 0 bases. This CDR3 is built from 17 residues. The CDR3 loop reads CASSFFPFGQVSYEQYF. The CDR3 nucleotides are TGTGCCAGCAGCTTTTTCCCCTTCGGACAGGTCTCCTACGAGCAGTACTTC.